This T cell receptor beta chain originates from a study of blood T cell repertoires in COVID-19. Original analysis: Amplification from reference gene primers served as the basis for estimated nucleated cell counts. Profiling relied on immunoSEQ multiplex PCR, and the TCRdb table lists in-frame clones only, not all of them. V and J calls and clone size come straight from that table; D and trimming were deduced from the DNA. The table has 250,000 or so clones, 84% seen once; the top ten hold approximately 1.5%. This CDR3 is 14 amino acids long. V lost 7 bases and J lost 4; bases outside the gene matches: 6. Germline CDR1 reads MNHEY; CDR2 reads SMNVEV (reference sequence).

This rearrangement joins TRBV27 to TRBJ2-2; 7 bases fit TRBD2. The sample taken for sequencing was peripheral blood. The receptor's source is a woman aged 40 to 50 who had recovered from COVID-19. Here the CDR3 reads CASTHPSGTGELFF. The CDR3 bases are TGTGCCAGCACCCATCCTAGCGGCACCGGGGAGCTGTTTTTT.